One and the same sample provided the 2 T cell receptor beta chains below, sequenced in a study of blood T cells in healthy people across ages (dated by TCRdb to between 2014 and 2016). Library preparation used 5' RACE. Sequenced using an Illumina HiSeq 2500. A second roughly 6 to 12 cycle PCR used a sample-barcoded 5' primer and a J-beta primer mix. The public reads were reprocessed in TCRdb via fastp at Q25 and MiXCR, keeping in-frame beta chains. Each CDR3 protein appears once, grouped with its most common genes and DNA. The sample contains 1,500,000 or so distinct CDR3 sequences, about 45% of them found a single time. About 3.8% of the sample belongs to the ten largest clones. Sequenced input: blood. All receptors derive from a woman between 18 and 30 years old in good health.

This clonotype turned up a few times. A read error is possible here, since a much larger clone lies one base away. The rearrangement joins TRBV29-1 to TRBJ2-7; 9 bases fit TRBD2. Germline V gives CDR1 SQVTM, CDR2 ANQGSEA. J was trimmed by 7 bases and V by 3 bases; bases with no gene match: 19. This CDR3 is 17 amino acids long. The CDR3, as DNA: TGCAGCGTTGAGGGGGACCTGGCTAGCGGGACAGACAATGAGCAGTACTTC. Its protein product is CSVEGDLASGTDNEQYF.

This chain joins TRBV27 and TRBJ2-5, with 9 bases identical to TRBD2. The CDR3 loop spans 17 amino acids. Germline values: CDR1 MNHEY, CDR2 SMNVEV (reference sequence). The trim removed 2 bases at V and 0 bases at J, leaving 7 bases unmatched. The CDR3 DNA is TGTGCCAGCAGTTTAACCCGTATAGCGGGGGACCAAGAGACCCAGTACTTC. Its translation: CASSLTRIAGDQETQYF.